This T cell receptor (beta chain) is drawn from a study of blood T cell repertoires in COVID-19. The overall study: Samples came from the United States, Italy and Spain, spanning acute and convalescent COVID-19. The analysed material was cDNA or gDNA that came from T cells, B-cell-depleted T cells, or PBMCs.

Germline V CDR1 and CDR2: LNHNV, YYDKDF (reference sequence). The CDR3 length is 16 residues. The J segment lost 4 bases and the V segment lost 1 base, leaving 6 bases of the junction unmatched. Seattle's enrolled individuals joined amid active infection and were then monitored longitudinally. Generated by immunoSEQ multiplex PCR, the TCRdb table keeps only in-frame clones and is missing some. This sample has 140,000 or so clones; about 87% occur once, and the top ten carry approximately 2.5%. This clonotype was obtained from a human donor with COVID-19, enrolled during active disease. The donor label of this sample is uncertain. The V gene is TRBV15, the J gene TRBJ2-1; 8 bases align to TRBD2. The specimen was peripheral blood. The CDR3 coding sequence is TGTGCCACCAGCAGAGGGATAGCGGGAAGGTACAATGAGCAGTTCTTC. Protein sequence: CATSRGIAGRYNEQFF.